The 13 T cell receptor beta chains below all came from one sample that was sequenced in a study of response to subunit inactivated influenza vaccine. TCRdb called the RT-PCR reads again in MiXCR, with one record for every CDR3 protein. The data hold roughly 160,000 distinct CDR3 sequences, with about 10% observed a single time. Sample: CD8+ T cells sorted from PBMCs, taken about 23 months after vaccination. Receptors were obtained from a man aged 50-75 years who received an inactivated influenza vaccine.

The genes are TRBV20-1 and TRBJ2-3; D gene unclear. The ends were cut back, 6 bases at V and 2 bases at J, with 15 bases in the middle. The CDR3 is made up of 14 amino acids. The germline V gene has CDR1 DFQATT and CDR2 SNEGSKA (reference sequence). The CDR3 protein is CSASQSPTTDTQYF. In DNA form, the CDR3 reads TGCAGTGCCAGTCAGTCCCCCACCACAGATACGCAGTATTTT.

This chain links TRBV4-2 with TRBJ2-3; possibly TRBD2 for D (7 bases). The germline CDR1 and CDR2 sequences are LGHNA and YNFKEQ. The CDR3 length is 16 residues. Deletions cut 0 bases from V and 4 bases from J, with 14 bases between. CDR3 amino acids: CASSQDSGGGPDTQYF. The CDR3 DNA reads as TGTGCCAGCAGCCAAGATAGCGGCGGGGGCCCAGATACGCAGTATTTT.

The CDR3 loop is CASSRVLGGEQYF. CDR3 bases: TGCGCCAGCAGCCGGGTTCTTGGAGGCGAGCAGTACTTC. The V call is TRBV5-1, the J call TRBJ2-7; D possibly corresponds to TRBD2 (5 bases). V was cut by 4 bases and J by 6 bases, with 14 bases left in between. Germline lookup yields CDR1 SGHRS and CDR2 YFSETQ. There are 13 residues in the CDR3.

This clonotype was observed many times. J is TRBJ2-7 and V is TRBV27; the D is unclear. With 6 bases removed from V and 4 bases from J, the gap between germline ends came to 13 bases. The CDR3 length is 13 residues. Germline CDR1 and CDR2: MNHEY and SMNVEV (reference sequence). CDR3 in amino acids: CASREGSGYEQYF. In DNA, the CDR3 is TGTGCCAGCAGAGAAGGTTCGGGTTACGAGCAGTACTTC.

CDR3 in DNA: TGCGCCAGCAGCCAAGACGACCGGACAGGCAATGAGCAGTTCTTC. It encodes CASSQDDRTGNEQFF. The chain has TRBV4-1 and TRBJ2-1; 7 positions agree with TRBD1. Germline assignment: CDR1 MGHRA and CDR2 YSYEKL. The CDR3 runs to 15 residues. With 0 bases clipped from V and 6 bases from J, the junction kept 5 bases outside the gene matches.

The sample holds a few counts of this clonotype. The V gene is TRBV14, the J gene TRBJ2-3, with TRBD2 identical over 13 bases. CDR1 is SGHDN and CDR2 is FVKESK in the germline V gene. CDR3 size: 20 residues. The J segment lost 5 bases and the V segment lost 0 bases, leaving 14 bases of the junction unmatched. The CDR3 region has the DNA TGTGCCAGCAGCCAAGACCCTCTGATCGGACTAGCGGGAGCGGGAGATACGCAGTATTTT. Amino acid sequence: CASSQDPLIGLAGAGDTQYF.

This clonotype was counted a few times. The V and J genes are TRBV27 and TRBJ2-7; perhaps TRBD1 as D (6 bases). The CDR3 totals 16 residues. Germline assignment: CDR1 MNHEY and CDR2 SMNVEV (reference sequence). Trimming pared 5 bases from V and 3 bases from J, leaving 20 bases between. The CDR3 spells CASSPEPGQGNYEQYF. Here the CDR3 DNA reads TGTGCCAGCAGTCCCGAGCCGGGGCAGGGGAACTACGAGCAGTACTTC.

The chain carries TRBV9 and TRBJ2-1; the D gene could be TRBD1 or TRBD2 (6 bases each). In germline, CDR1 is SGDLS, CDR2 YYNGEE. The CDR3 contains 15 residues. Trimming removed 5 bases from V and 8 bases from J, with 20 bases in between. The CDR3 coding sequence is TGTGCCAGCAGGCCTGGATCGGGGGCGCGGGATGAGCAGTTCTTC. It translates to CASRPGSGARDEQFF.

This clonotype was seen more than once but under ten times. This chain links TRBV11-2 with TRBJ2-7; 7 bases align to TRBD1. The CDR3 loop spans 15 amino acids. Trimming took 4 bases from V and 3 from J; bases not matched to a gene: 9. Germline V gene lookup returns CDR1 SGHAT and CDR2 FQNNGV. CDR3 DNA: TGTGCCAGCAGCTCGCGCGTACAGGGGAACTACGAGCAGTACTTC. Amino acid sequence: CASSSRVQGNYEQYF. Filled out from reference TRBV11-2 and TRBJ2-7, the complete variable domain reads EAGVAQSPRYKIIEKRQSVAFWCNPISGHATLYWYQQILGQGPKLLIQFQNNGVVDDSQLPKDRFSAERLKGVDSTLKIQPAKLEDSAVYLCASSSRVQGNYEQYFGPGTRLTVT.

This clonotype occurred a few times. J is TRBJ2-7 and V is TRBV13; TRBD2 aligns across 12 bases. Germline loops: CDR1 PRHDT, CDR2 FYEKMQ (reference sequence). Trimming took 4 bases from V and 5 from J; bases not matched to a gene: 9. CDR3 length: 16 residues. CDR3 region: CASSYPSGRAANEQYF. CDR3 DNA: TGTGCCAGCAGCTATCCTAGCGGGAGGGCCGCGAACGAGCAGTACTTC. Full variable domain (rest looked up from reference TRBV13 and TRBJ2-7): AAGVIQSPRHLIKEKRETATLKCYPIPRHDTVYWYQQGPGQDPQFLISFYEKMQSDKGSIPDRFSAQQFSDYHSELNMSSLELGDSALYFCASSYPSGRAANEQYFGPGTRLTVT.

This clonotype was observed a handful of times. V gene TRBV12-3 or TRBV12-4 combines with J gene TRBJ2-2, with D maybe TRBD1 (6 bases). This CDR3 is 15 amino acids long. The V end lost 6 bases, the J end lost 3 bases, and 14 bases lay between the germline ends. The CDR3 loop reads CASSLTGHYTGELFF. CDR3 nucleotide sequence: TGTGCCAGCAGCTTAACGGGACACTACACCGGGGAGCTGTTTTTT.

This clonotype appeared many times. This rearrangement joins TRBV28 to TRBJ1-6; D ambiguous. The germline V and J ends were trimmed by 3 bases and 11 bases, with 11 bases remaining between them. Per the germline V gene, CDR1 is MDHEN and CDR2 is SYDVKM. CDR3 length: 13 residues. CDR3 nucleotides: TGTGCCAGCAGTTTCATGAACGGGGCACCCCTCCACTTT. Translation gives CASSFMNGAPLHF.

This clonotype was seen repeatedly, ten times or more. The CDR3: CASSYTANQPQHF. The CDR3 coding sequence is TGTGCCAGCAGTTACACCGCTAATCAGCCCCAGCATTTT. J is TRBJ1-5 and V is TRBV5-5; D call uncertain. CDR1 and CDR2 from the germline V gene are SGHKS and YYEKEE (reference sequence). This CDR3 contains 13 residues. Trimming stripped 5 bases from V and 4 bases from J, with 10 bases between.